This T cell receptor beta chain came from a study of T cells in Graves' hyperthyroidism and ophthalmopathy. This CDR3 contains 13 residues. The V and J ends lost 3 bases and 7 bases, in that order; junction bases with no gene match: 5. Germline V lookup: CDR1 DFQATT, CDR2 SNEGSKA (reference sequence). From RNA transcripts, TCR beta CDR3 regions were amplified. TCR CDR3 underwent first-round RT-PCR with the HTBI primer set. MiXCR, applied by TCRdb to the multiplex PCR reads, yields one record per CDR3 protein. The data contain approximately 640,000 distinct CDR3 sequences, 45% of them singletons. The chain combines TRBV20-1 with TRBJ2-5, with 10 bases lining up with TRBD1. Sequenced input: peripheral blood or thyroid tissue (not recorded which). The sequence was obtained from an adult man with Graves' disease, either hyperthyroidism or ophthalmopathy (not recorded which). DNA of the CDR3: TGCAGTGCTAGGGGACAGGGGACGGTGACCCAGTACTTC. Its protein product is CSARGQGTVTQYF.